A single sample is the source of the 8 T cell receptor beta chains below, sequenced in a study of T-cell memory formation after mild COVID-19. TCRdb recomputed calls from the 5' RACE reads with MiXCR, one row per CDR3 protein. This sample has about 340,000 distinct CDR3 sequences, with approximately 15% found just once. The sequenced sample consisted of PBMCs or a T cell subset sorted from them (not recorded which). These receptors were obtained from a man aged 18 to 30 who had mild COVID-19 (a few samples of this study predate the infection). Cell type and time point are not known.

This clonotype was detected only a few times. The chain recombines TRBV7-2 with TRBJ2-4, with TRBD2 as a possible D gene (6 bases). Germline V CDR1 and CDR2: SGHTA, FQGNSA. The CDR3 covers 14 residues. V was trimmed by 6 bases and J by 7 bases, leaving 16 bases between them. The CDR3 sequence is CASRLPGTQNIQYF. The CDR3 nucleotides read TGTGCCAGCAGGCTCCCTGGGACTCAGAACATTCAGTACTTC. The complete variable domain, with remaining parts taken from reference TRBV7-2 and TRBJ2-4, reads GAGVSQSPSNKVTEKGKDVELRCDPISGHTALYWYRQSLGQGLEFLIYFQGNSAPDKSGLPSDRFSAERTGGSVSTLTIQRTQQEDSAVYLCASRLPGTQNIQYFGAGTRLSVL.

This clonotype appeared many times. The CDR3 spells CASSQGASGVGPGYGYTF. The CDR3 coding sequence is TGTGCCAGCAGCCAAGGAGCTTCGGGGGTCGGGCCTGGCTATGGCTACACCTTC. V is TRBV3-1 and J is TRBJ1-2; possible D gene TRBD1, 5 bases. This CDR3 region has 18 residues. Trimming removed 1 base at V and 4 bases at J, with 22 bases between. CDR1 and CDR2 from the germline V gene are LGHDT and YNNKEL (reference sequence).

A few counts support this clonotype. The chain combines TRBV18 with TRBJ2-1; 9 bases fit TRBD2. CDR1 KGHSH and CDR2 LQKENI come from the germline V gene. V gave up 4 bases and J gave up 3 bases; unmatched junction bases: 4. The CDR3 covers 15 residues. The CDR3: CASSLSGGNYNEQFF. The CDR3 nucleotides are TGTGCCAGCTCACTAAGCGGGGGGAACTACAATGAGCAGTTCTTC.

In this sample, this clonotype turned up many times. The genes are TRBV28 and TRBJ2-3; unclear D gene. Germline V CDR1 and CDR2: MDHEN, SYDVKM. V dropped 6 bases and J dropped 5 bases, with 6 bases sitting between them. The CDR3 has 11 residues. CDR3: CASSRLDTQYF. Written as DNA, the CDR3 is TGTGCCAGCAGCCGCCTAGATACGCAGTATTTT. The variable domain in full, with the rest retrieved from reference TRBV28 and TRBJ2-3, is DVKVTQSSRYLVKRTGEKVFLECVQDMDHENMFWYRQDPGLGLRLIYFSYDVKMKEKGDIPEGYSVSREKKERFSLILESASTNQTSMYLCASSRLDTQYFGPGTRLTVL.

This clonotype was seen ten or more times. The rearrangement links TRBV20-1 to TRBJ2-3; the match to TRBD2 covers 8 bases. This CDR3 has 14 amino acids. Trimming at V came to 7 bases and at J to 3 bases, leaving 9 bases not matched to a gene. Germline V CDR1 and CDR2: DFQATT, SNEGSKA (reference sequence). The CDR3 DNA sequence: TGCAGTGTCGCACGGGGGGGTTGGACAGATACGCAGTATTTT. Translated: CSVARGGWTDTQYF.

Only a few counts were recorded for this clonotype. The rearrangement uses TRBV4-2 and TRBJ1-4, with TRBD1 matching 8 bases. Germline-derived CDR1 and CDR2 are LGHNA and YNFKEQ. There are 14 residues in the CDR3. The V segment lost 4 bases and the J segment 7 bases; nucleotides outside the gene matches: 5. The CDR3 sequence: CASSPGQVAEKLFF. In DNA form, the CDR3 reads TGTGCCAGCAGCCCGGGACAGGTCGCTGAAAAACTGTTTTTT.

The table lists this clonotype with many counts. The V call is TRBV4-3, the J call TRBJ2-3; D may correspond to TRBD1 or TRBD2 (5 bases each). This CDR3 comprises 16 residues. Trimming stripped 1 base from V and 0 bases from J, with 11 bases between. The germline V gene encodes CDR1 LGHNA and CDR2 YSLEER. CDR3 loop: CASSQVWGSSTDTQYF. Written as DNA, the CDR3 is TGCGCCAGCAGCCAAGTTTGGGGGTCTAGCACAGATACGCAGTATTTT.

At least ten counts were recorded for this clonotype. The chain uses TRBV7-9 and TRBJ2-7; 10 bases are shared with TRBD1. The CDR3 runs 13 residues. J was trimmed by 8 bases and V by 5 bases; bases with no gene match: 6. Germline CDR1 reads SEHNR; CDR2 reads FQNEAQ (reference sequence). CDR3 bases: TGTGCCAGCAGCCTGACAGGGGGCCTCCAGCAGTACGTC. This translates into CASSLTGGLQQYV.